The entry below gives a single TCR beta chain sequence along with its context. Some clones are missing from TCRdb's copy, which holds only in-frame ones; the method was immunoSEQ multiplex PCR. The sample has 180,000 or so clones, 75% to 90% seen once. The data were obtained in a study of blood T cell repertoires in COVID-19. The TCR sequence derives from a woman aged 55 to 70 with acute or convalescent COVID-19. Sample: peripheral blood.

CDR3 DNA: TGTGCCAGCTCACCGGGAGCAGGTGGTGCGGGTTCTGGGGCCAACGTCCTGACTTTC. Protein product: CASSPGAGGAGSGANVLTF. V and J are TRBV18 and TRBJ2-6; D is perhaps TRBD2 (5 bases). V shed 3 bases and J shed 1 base, with 19 bases lying between them. Germline CDR1 reads KGHSH; CDR2 reads LQKENI. The CDR3 runs 19 residues.